These 18 T cell receptor beta chains share one sample of origin, sequenced in a study of Graves' ophthalmopathy and Graves' hyperthyroidism (dated 2018 in TCRdb). These reads were obtained on an Illumina HiSeq 2000. For repertoire sequencing, TCR beta CDR3 regions were amplified from RNA transcripts. HTBI primers and the Qiagen OneStep RT-PCR kit were used in a first-round RT-PCR, which was followed by a second-round multiplex PCR, size selection and purification. TCRdb reprocessed the public reads (quality trimming at Q25 with fastp, clone calling with MiXCR) and kept in-frame beta chains. A single entry per CDR3 protein holds the most common genes and DNA from its merged rows. Present in this sample are almost 750,000 distinct CDR3 sequences, 40% of which were seen just once. The ten largest clones capture about 40% of the sample. The sequenced sample consisted of peripheral blood. These receptors all come from an adult man with Graves' ophthalmopathy.

This sequence joins TRBV29-1 and TRBJ2-2, with 8 nucleotides matching TRBD1. CDR1 SQVTM and CDR2 ANQGSEA come from the germline V gene. The ends lost 7 bases at V and 4 bases at J; junction bases unmatched: 14. The CDR3 length is 16 residues. DNA of the CDR3: TGCAGCGCGTACGATCAGGGGGCCGAACGCACCGGGGAGCTGTTTTTT. It codes for CSAYDQGAERTGELFF.

The chain is built from TRBV19 and TRBJ1-5; D call uncertain. V lost 5 bases and J 2 bases, leaving 13 bases between the germline ends. The CDR3 length is 15 residues. CDR1 is LNHDA and CDR2 is SQIVND in the germline V gene (reference sequence). The CDR3 protein is CASSHPGRGNQPQHF. Written as DNA, the CDR3 is TGTGCCAGTAGTCACCCCGGAAGGGGCAATCAGCCCCAGCATTTT. The whole variable domain, remainder taken from reference TRBV19 and TRBJ1-5, is DGGITQSPKYLFRKEGQNVTLSCEQNLNHDAMYWYRQDPGQGLRLIYYSQIVNDFQKGDIAEGYSVSREKKESFPLTVTSAQKNPTAFYLCASSHPGRGNQPQHFGDGTRLSIL.

This chain links TRBV7-9 with TRBJ2-7; no reliable D call. Trimming took 2 bases from V and 5 from J, leaving 7 bases between them. In germline, CDR1 is SEHNR, CDR2 FQNEAQ (reference sequence). This CDR3 region has 12 residues. CDR3 DNA sequence: TGTGCCAGCAGCTTAAACTGGGACGAGCAGTACTTC. This codes for CASSLNWDEQYF.

The chain has TRBV7-9 and TRBJ1-6, with unresolved D. The CDR3 has 14 amino acids. Trimming left V 5 bases short and J 7 bases short, with 12 bases between. Looked up from germline, CDR1 is SEHNR and CDR2 is FQNEAQ (reference sequence). The CDR3 spells CASSLWGLNSPLHF. In DNA, the CDR3 is TGTGCCAGCAGCCTTTGGGGTCTGAATTCACCCCTCCACTTT.

The CDR3 DNA reads as TGTGCCAGCAGCCAAGGTGGGGCCAGTGGGTACGAGCAGTACTTC. Encoded protein: CASSQGGASGYEQYF. V and J are TRBV14 and TRBJ2-7, with D possibly being TRBD1 (5 bases). Germline V gene sequence: CDR1 SGHDN, CDR2 FVKESK. The CDR3 is made up of 15 amino acids. Trimming cost V 1 base and J 4 bases, with 14 bases left between them.

This clonotype was detected ten times or more. This chain uses TRBV15 with TRBJ1-5, with D uncertain. Germline CDR1 reads LNHNV; CDR2 reads YYDKDF (reference sequence). V shed 1 base and J shed 1 base, with 11 bases lying between them. The CDR3 is 16 amino acids. CDR3 nucleotides: TGTGCCACCAGCAGAGGACCCGGGAGAAGCAATCAGCCCCAGCATTTT. Its protein product is CATSRGPGRSNQPQHF.

This clonotype was counted ten times or more. The chain employs TRBV12-3 or TRBV12-4 and TRBJ1-6; the D gene is possibly TRBD1 (5 bases). This CDR3 is built from 15 residues. With 4 bases removed from V and 7 bases from J, the gap between germline ends came to 14 bases. The DNA of the CDR3 is TGTGCCAGCAGTTCCCGGGACGGTGAAAATTCACCCCTCCACTTT. Translated, it gives CASSSRDGENSPLHF.

This clonotype was counted ten times or more. The chain combines TRBV2 with TRBJ2-7, with D perhaps given as TRBD1 or TRBD2 (5 bases each). CDR1 SNHLY and CDR2 FYNNEI come from the germline V gene. Trimming took 7 bases from V and 12 from J, leaving 16 bases between them. The CDR3 consists of 11 residues. The CDR3 region is CASTMGPTLYF. The CDR3, as DNA: TGTGCCAGCACCATGGGACCGACCTTGTACTTC.

The chain recombines TRBV24-1 with TRBJ2-3, with a possible D match to TRBD2 (6 bases). There are 15 residues in the CDR3. Trimming shortened V by 4 bases and J by 0 bases, and 10 bases separated the two germline ends. The germline gives CDR1 KGHDR, CDR2 SFDVKD. Here the CDR3 reads CATSDPGTSTDTQYF. CDR3 DNA sequence: TGTGCCACCAGTGACCCCGGGACTAGCACAGATACGCAGTATTTT.

On this clonotype itself: A much larger clone sits a single nucleotide away, making a read error possible. The rearrangement joins TRBV2 to TRBJ2-2; D perhaps matches TRBD2 (6 bases). The CDR3 has 15 residues. Germline CDR1 SNHLY, CDR2 FYNNEI. CDR3 sequence (DNA): TGTGCCAGCAGTGCCAGGACTACGAAAACCGGGGAGCTGTTTTTT. Translation gives CASSARTTKTGELFF.

This clonotype occurred a few times. The chain has TRBV7-9 and TRBJ1-1; D possibly corresponds to TRBD1 (5 bases). Trimming removed 1 base at V and 11 bases at J, with 17 bases between. Germline assignment: CDR1 SEHNR and CDR2 FQNEAQ (reference sequence). The CDR3 totals 14 residues. CDR3 in amino acids: CASSLVQGTGGAFF. The CDR3 DNA follows: TGTGCCAGCAGCTTAGTCCAGGGTACGGGTGGGGCTTTCTTT.

V usage is TRBV15 and J usage is TRBJ1-2, with D possibly matching TRBD1 (6 bases). Germline V gene sequence: CDR1 LNHNV, CDR2 YYDKDF (reference sequence). CDR3 length: 17 residues. The V end was cut by 0 bases, the J end by 6 bases, with 20 bases between. The DNA of the CDR3 is TGTGCCACCAGCAGAGATCTTGGACAGCCGTCTACCCATGGCTACACCTTC. Amino acids: CATSRDLGQPSTHGYTF.

Comments on this clonotype: One end of the junction does not line up with germline, which may come from a read error. CDR3 amino acids: CASSSSPKPPPGNTVYF. The CDR3 DNA reads as TGTGCCAGCAGCTCAAGCCCGAAACCCCCTCCTGGAAACACCGTATATTTT. The chain carries TRBV11-1 and TRBJ1-3; no definite D call. The CDR3 has 17 residues. Germline V gene lookup returns CDR1 SGHAT and CDR2 FQDESV (reference sequence).

This clonotype was observed many times. J is TRBJ1-2 and V is TRBV7-2, with unresolved D. Germline V lookup: CDR1 SGHTA, CDR2 FQGNSA. CDR3 size: 15 residues. Trimming shortened V by 1 base and J by 3 bases, and 12 bases separated the two germline ends. This CDR3 reads CASSLGSRRDYGYTF. DNA for the CDR3: TGTGCCAGCAGCTTAGGTAGCCGGCGCGACTATGGCTACACCTTC.

This clonotype occurred many times. This chain joins TRBV29-1 and TRBJ2-7; a weak D match, TRBD1 (5 bases). Looked up from germline, CDR1 is SQVTM and CDR2 is ANQGSEA. V was clipped by 7 bases and J by 2 bases, with 15 bases between them. The CDR3 extends over 13 amino acids. CDR3 DNA: TGCAGCGGAGTACGGACGGACACCTACGAGCAGTACTTC. Translation: CSGVRTDTYEQYF.

The chain combines TRBV19 with TRBJ2-3; D ambiguous. The length of the CDR3 is 14 residues. Germline values: CDR1 LNHDA, CDR2 SQIVND (reference sequence). V was cut by 1 base and J by 3 bases, with 8 bases left in between. CDR3: CASSIVHRTDTQYF. The CDR3 DNA is TGTGCCAGTAGTATAGTTCATCGGACAGATACGCAGTATTTT.

This clonotype was recorded a few times. The chain employs TRBV12-5 and TRBJ2-5, with 10 bases that match TRBD1. The CDR3 contains 15 residues. Germline V gene lookup returns CDR1 LGHNT and CDR2 FRNRAP. V was clipped by 5 bases and J by 4 bases; unmatched bases: 7. This CDR3 is CASGPSGQGRETQYF. In DNA form, the CDR3 reads TGTGCTAGTGGTCCCTCGGGACAGGGGAGAGAGACCCAGTACTTC.

In its sample, this clonotype was seen a few times. The chain carries TRBV24-1 and TRBJ2-2; a possible D gene is TRBD1 (5 bases). Germline V gene lookup returns CDR1 KGHDR and CDR2 SFDVKD. The CDR3 has 16 amino acids. The V end lost 4 bases, the J end lost 1 base, and 12 bases lay between the germline ends. DNA for the CDR3: TGTGCCACCAGTGACCCAGGACACATGAACACCGGGGAGCTGTTTTTT. Translated, it gives CATSDPGHMNTGELFF.